This T cell receptor (beta chain) is drawn from a study of blood T cell repertoires in COVID-19. Background on the study: T cells, B-cell-depleted T cells, or PBMCs supplied cDNA or gDNA.

Germline values: CDR1 SNHLY, CDR2 FYNNEI. The CDR3 has 15 amino acids. Trimming pared 4 bases from V and 1 base from J, leaving 11 bases between. Authors' analysis steps: For nucleated cells, counts were estimated from reference gene primer amplification. Sequencing was performed with immunoSEQ multiplex PCR; in TCRdb, only in-frame clones are kept and a portion is missing. That table supplies the V and J calls and clone size; D and trimming were determined from the DNA. The sample holds 150,000 to 200,000 clones; more than 70% are singletons and the top ten take roughly 3.7%. The chain uses TRBV2 and TRBJ1-5; possible D gene TRBD1, 6 bases. The sequencing input was peripheral blood. This TCR was sampled from a woman between 25 and 40 years old with acute or convalescent COVID-19. CDR3 sequence reads: CASSVTGQSNQPQHF. As DNA, the CDR3 is TGTGCCAGCAGTGTGACAGGTCAAAGCAATCAGCCCCAGCATTTT.